In this sample, the clone carrying this T cell receptor (beta chain) turned up many times. These data come from a study of low-dose radiotherapy and immunotherapy resistance in tumors. The wider study: Cohort 2, a group dosed every two weeks at 1 Gy per fraction, received 13 Gy in total over 26 weeks. Oral aspirin at 300 mg was taken daily by patients for four cycles, beginning on cycle 1 day 1.

Time point indicated: before trial treatment. The donors' treatment consisted of nivolumab, ipilimumab, aspirin, low-dose cyclophosphamide and low-dose radiotherapy. Alpha and beta chains were covered, as first-strand cDNA relied on TRAV- and TRBV-specific primers. It was with a constant-region primer and a V-primer adapter that TCRs were amplified over roughly 18 PCR cycles. TCRdb analysed the reads with MiXCR anew, one entry per CDR3 protein. This sample has about 39,000 distinct CDR3 sequences, with 25% to 40% found just once. Germline CDR1 and CDR2: SGHNT and YYREEE (reference sequence). Trimming took off 0 bases at V and 6 bases at J, with 19 bases between the two ends. CDR3 length equals 17 residues.

This receptor was identified in a male donor with gallbladder cancer. Sample: PBMCs, taken before treatment. The rearrangement uses TRBV5-4 and TRBJ1-3; D is unclear. The chain's CDR3 is CASSLDGRLTTTNTIYF. The CDR3, as DNA: TGTGCCAGCAGCTTGGACGGGCGTTTAACTACCACAAACACCATATATTTT. The variable domain in full, completed from reference TRBV5-4 and TRBJ1-3, reads ETGVTQSPTHLIKTRGQQVTLRCSSQSGHNTVSWYQQALGQGPQFIFQYYREEENGRGNFPPRFSGLQFPNYSSELNVNALELDDSALYLCASSLDGRLTTTNTIYFGEGSWLTVV.